This TCR beta chain comes out of a study of blood T cells in healthy people across ages. Overall study context: The capture of about one barcoded beta molecule per two T cells was achieved by template switching. Study results and limitations: In the absence of known donor CMV status, changes in expanded clonotypes were possibly confounded. Diversity was higher, and naive CD4+ cells more numerous, in long-lived donors than in aged donors.

To note about this clonotype: Its specificity is unknown.

It was ten milliliters of peripheral blood that were drawn from each donor. Primed by a sample-barcoded 5' primer and a J-beta primer mix, a second PCR proceeded for roughly 6 to 12 cycles. TCRdb redid the calling of the 5' RACE reads with MiXCR, one entry per CDR3 protein. Among about 970,000 distinct CDR3 sequences listed, approximately 50% were seen once. The CDR3 extends over 13 amino acids. Germline V gives CDR1 SQVTM, CDR2 ANQGSEA. Trimming removed 4 bases at V and 4 bases at J, with 11 bases between. The TCR sequence derives from a woman aged 60 to 75 in good health. This chain joins TRBV29-1 and TRBJ2-1; D is uncertain. Sequenced material: blood. The CDR3 region is CSVVQLNYNEQFF. Here the CDR3 DNA reads TGCAGCGTTGTACAGCTGAATTACAATGAGCAGTTCTTC.